This T cell receptor (beta chain) comes out of a study of patients and donors after allogeneic stem cell transplantation. TCRdb re-analysed the RT-PCR reads in MiXCR, keeping a single row per CDR3 protein. The sample records under 200,000 distinct CDR3 sequences, around 28% being singletons. The CDR3 is made up of 17 amino acids. Germline V gene lookup returns CDR1 SGHVS and CDR2 FNYEAQ. Trimming stripped 2 bases from V and 0 bases from J, with 13 bases between. The rearrangement links TRBV7-6 to TRBJ1-4; D is possibly TRBD1 (5 bases). The receptor was derived from a human donor who was either an allogeneic HSCT recipient or a stem cell or donor lymphocyte infusion donor (not recorded which). It is not recorded whose cells these are; they may come from a transplant donor. Sequencing was performed on blood, either unsorted or a sorted T cell fraction (not recorded which). The CDR3 DNA follows: TGTGCCAGCAGCTTAAATTCGGGGGTTGCAACTAATGAAAAACTGTTTTTT. Protein sequence: CASSLNSGVATNEKLFF.